This TCR beta chain derives from a study of blood T cells in healthy people across ages. Findings of the study overall: Changes seen in expanded clonotypes were possibly confounded by donor CMV status left unknown.

Combining a sample-barcoded 5' primer with a J-beta primer mix, a second PCR ran for roughly 6 to 12 cycles. Every cDNA molecule bore a tag from a template-switch adaptor containing 12 random nucleotides. TCRdb re-called the 5' RACE reads through MiXCR, storing one row per CDR3 protein. The sample lists some 700,000 distinct CDR3 sequences, roughly 20% seen once, with 20% to 25% in the top ten. Isolation yielded PBMCs, at least 6 million per sample, in every case. This CDR3 spans 14 amino acids. V was clipped by 5 bases and J by 5 bases; unmatched bases: 6. In germline, CDR1 is SGHRS, CDR2 YFSETQ. A word on this clonotype: As yet, its antigen is unknown.

Sequencing was carried out using blood. The V gene is TRBV5-1, the J gene TRBJ2-1, with TRBD2 matching over 8 bases. The TCR originated in a man between 65 and 85 years old in good health. The CDR3 DNA follows: TGCGCCAGCAGAGTTGGCGGGGGGAACAATGAGCAGTTCTTC. This sequence encodes CASRVGGGNNEQFF.